Listed below are T cell receptor beta chains from one sample, sequenced in a study of T cell responses to AZD1222 COVID-19 vaccine. Assay: immunoSEQ multiplex PCR; the TCRdb copy retains only in-frame clones and omits some. This table holds 100,000 to 140,000 clones, about 89% found once. The sequencing used peripheral blood, collected 28 days after the second AZD1222 dose. The receptors were gathered from an adult who received the AZD1222 COVID-19 vaccine. Each CDR3 is given with its conserved first and last residue. Size values are once, few and many counts, or a class for expanded clones, and some rows have none.

abundance	v_gene	CDR3aa
NA	TRBV5-1	CASSLGGGSETQYF
NA	TRBV5-8	CASSLAVSGGSYEQYF
NA	TRBV28	CASSLGITGKAFF
NA	TRBV3-1/TRBV3-2	CASSAGMFGTEAFF
few	TRBV5-1	CASSWGSQGTEAFF
NA	TRBV10-2	CASSDSGAHGYTF
once	TRBV19	CASSILGPNTEAFF
NA	TRBV7-9	CASSLGSVTEAFF
NA	TRBV12-5	CASGFCSAGACNEQFF
NA	TRBV24-1	CATSNRRNEQFF
NA	TRBV3-1/TRBV3-2	CASSQAQALEQYF
NA	TRBV10-2	CASSEELAEAFF
NA	TRBV24-1	CATSVTGTEAFF
NA	TRBV5-1	CASRQGYEQYF
NA	TRBV7-9	CASSPREDYNEQFF
NA	TRBV5-5	CASSLATTGGQPQHF
NA	TRBV5-1	CASSSREQGLGNEQFF
NA	TRBV11-1	CASSLDRNTEAFF
once	TRBV3-1/TRBV3-2	CASSPRPIFTYEQYF
NA	TRBV18	CASSPRGGDTEAFF
NA	TRBV5-8	CASSLLSGVPFSGANVLTF
NA	TRBV18	CASSPREETYEQYF
NA	TRBV29-1	CSVDMGGETQYF
NA	TRBV11-2	CASSLGGGSTDTQYF
NA	TRBV6-2/TRBV6-3	CASSRGLGTDTQYF
NA	TRBV27	CASSLSLAGVNEQFF
NA	TRBV20-1	CSASTGAGNTIYF
few	TRBV6-5	CASSYDSGRRNTEAFF
NA	TRBV6-1	CASSEVAVQETQYF
NA	TRBV6-5	CASSQRRGETQYF
NA	TRBV27	CASSLKVSGNTIYF
NA	TRBV28	CASSNYGYTF
NA	TRBV28	CASSLSRTGLWQPQHF
once	TRBV9	CASSVSGNTEAFF
NA	TRBV3-1/TRBV3-2	CASSHGGLIQYF
NA	TRBV5-1	CASSLGQGDYQPQHF
few	TRBV12-3/TRBV12-4	CASSSEGSPLHF
once	TRBV4-1	CASSQGPQVTYNEQFF
NA	TRBV6-5	CASSGTWMNTEAFF
NA	TRBV10-1	CASSEGIAEQFF
once	TRBV19	CACLQGSNTEAFF
NA	TRBV6-2/TRBV6-3	CASSYSISGYYNEQFF
NA	TRBV5-5	CASSLEGSNQPQHF
NA	TRBV7-9	CASRLLAGRTDTQYF
NA	TRBV28	CASSWAGRNTEAFF
NA	TRBV30	CACRGQVSSYEQYF
NA	TRBV5-6	CASSLRGGSTDTQYF
NA	TRBV6-5	CASSYSWTGQGYTF
NA	TRBV5-1	CASSLASSLDEQFF
medium-sized	TRBV12-3/TRBV12-4	CASSEGYEQYF
NA	TRBV5-1	CASSLGGVGYGYTF
few	TRBV13	CASLRGGINTEAFF
once	TRBV6-5	CASKIQGGPYNEQFF
NA	TRBV27	CASSSSVYEQYF
NA	TRBV5-6	CASSDGPLAEQPQHF
NA	TRBV2	CASRRGVTDTQYF
NA	TRBV14	CASSLLAGRYYNEQFF
NA	TRBV28	CASSFGTDPAFF
once	TRBV24-1	CATSDSSGTSLNEQFF
NA	TRBV30	CASHRRFGSYEQYF